This T cell receptor (beta chain) came from a study of blood T cell repertoires in COVID-19. For the study at large: Spain, Italy and the United States supplied samples that represented acute and convalescent COVID-19. PBMCs, B-cell-depleted T cells, or T cells provided the cDNA or gDNA that made up the material.

V was clipped by 5 bases and J by 2 bases; unmatched bases: 6. This CDR3 comprises 16 residues. Germline V gives CDR1 SGHAT, CDR2 FQDESV (reference sequence). Enrolled during active infection, Seattle patients were then followed longitudinally. Original analysis: Reference gene primer amplification gave estimated nucleated cell counts. Method: immunoSEQ multiplex PCR; TCRdb's copy keeps in-frame clones and lacks some. For V, J and clone size, that table is used; D and trimming come from the DNA. The table lists about 180,000 clones, about 88% of them singletons. The sequence derives from a man aged 55 to 70 with COVID-19, enrolled during active disease. What was sequenced was peripheral blood. J is TRBJ2-7 and V is TRBV11-1, with TRBD2 identical over 13 bases. DNA of the CDR3: TGTGCCAGCAGCCTCGAGGGACTAGCGGGGACCTACGAGCAGTACTTC. Translating gives CASSLEGLAGTYEQYF.